These T cell receptor beta chains were read from a single sample in a study of cytomegalovirus exposure and HLA in healthy donors. Generated by immunoSEQ multiplex PCR, the TCRdb table keeps only in-frame clones and is missing some. The sample holds approximately 160,000 clones, around 85% seen once. Material for sequencing was PBMCs. These receptor sequences come from a woman aged 30 to 39 in good health and CMV-seronegative. CDR3s include the opening cysteine and the closing phenylalanine or tryptophan. A D gene is named only where the DNA matches it firmly. Clone size is not always given. Where it is, it says once, few, many or a class for expanded clones.

d_gene: NA
j_gene: TRBJ1-1
v_gene: TRBV5-6
abundance: NA
CDR3nt: TGTGCCAGCAGCTTCAGGGGCGGCACTGAAGCTTTCTTT
CDR3aa: CASSFRGGTEAFF

d_gene: TRBD1
j_gene: TRBJ1-2
v_gene: TRBV27
abundance: many
CDR3nt: TGTGCCAGCAGTTCAACCTTAGGGGGACAGGGATTTGGCTATGGCTACACCTTC
CDR3aa: CASSSTLGGQGFGYGYTF

d_gene: NA
j_gene: TRBJ1-2
v_gene: TRBV28
abundance: few
CDR3nt: TGTGCCAGCAGTTACGTTACCGGGGCCTATGGCTGGGTTGGCTACACCTTC
CDR3aa: CASSYVTGAYGWVGYTF

d_gene: NA
j_gene: TRBJ2-7
v_gene: TRBV5-5
abundance: once
CDR3nt: TGTGCCAGCAGCGAGATTCGGGGATTCCCCTACGAGCAGTACTTC
CDR3aa: CASSEIRGFPYEQYF

d_gene: TRBD1
j_gene: TRBJ1-2
v_gene: TRBV2
abundance: few
CDR3nt: TGTGCCAGCAGCACAGGGGGAGCTAACTATGGCTACACCTTC
CDR3aa: CASSTGGANYGYTF

d_gene: TRBD1
j_gene: TRBJ1-2
v_gene: TRBV7-2
abundance: few
CDR3nt: TGTGCCAGCAGCCGGGACAGGGTGGGATATGGCTACACCTTC
CDR3aa: CASSRDRVGYGYTF

d_gene: NA
j_gene: TRBJ2-5
v_gene: TRBV5-1
abundance: NA
CDR3nt: TGCGCCAGCAGCTTGGCTCGGGGGGCAAGAGAGACCCAGTACTTC
CDR3aa: CASSLARGARETQYF

d_gene: TRBD1
j_gene: TRBJ2-3
v_gene: TRBV27
abundance: NA
CDR3nt: TGTGCCAGCAGTTTTTTGCCTACCTGGGACAGTAACACAGATACGCAGTATTTT
CDR3aa: CASSFLPTWDSNTDTQYF

d_gene: NA
j_gene: TRBJ2-3
v_gene: TRBV18
abundance: once
CDR3nt: TGTGCCAGCTCACCGGAGACAGATACGCAGTATTTT
CDR3aa: CASSPETDTQYF

d_gene: TRBD1
j_gene: TRBJ1-1
v_gene: TRBV10-3
abundance: NA
CDR3nt: TGTGCCATGGCGGGGGACAGTACCTTCGAAGCTTTCTTT
CDR3aa: CAMAGDSTFEAFF

d_gene: NA
j_gene: TRBJ1-4
v_gene: TRBV2
abundance: NA
CDR3nt: TGTGCCGCAGAGGACACCGAGAATGAAAAACTGTTTTTT
CDR3aa: CAAEDTENEKLFF

d_gene: TRBD1
j_gene: TRBJ1-5
v_gene: TRBV15
abundance: NA
CDR3nt: TGTGCCACCAGCCCGACAGGGGGAAATCAGCCCCAGCATTTT
CDR3aa: CATSPTGGNQPQHF

d_gene: TRBD1
j_gene: TRBJ1-5
v_gene: TRBV27
abundance: NA
CDR3nt: TGTGCCAGCAGTCCGGACAGGGCTAGCAATCAGCCCCAGCATTTT
CDR3aa: CASSPDRASNQPQHF

d_gene: TRBD2
j_gene: TRBJ2-1
v_gene: TRBV30
abundance: NA
CDR3nt: TGTGCCTGGAGTGAGACGGGACTAGCGGGAGAGCTTAATGAGCAGTTCTTC
CDR3aa: CAWSETGLAGELNEQFF

d_gene: NA
j_gene: TRBJ1-2
v_gene: TRBV5-1
abundance: NA
CDR3nt: TGCGCCAGCAATCTGCCCGGACAAGGCTACACCTTC
CDR3aa: CASNLPGQGYTF

d_gene: NA
j_gene: TRBJ2-7
v_gene: TRBV10-3
abundance: NA
CDR3nt: TGTGCCATCAGTGAGCACTCCTACGAGCAGTACTTC
CDR3aa: CAISEHSYEQYF

d_gene: NA
j_gene: TRBJ1-4
v_gene: TRBV7-9
abundance: once
CDR3nt: TGTGCCAGCAGCCGAGCCGGGACCTCGAGAACTAATGAAAAACTGTTTTTT
CDR3aa: CASSRAGTSRTNEKLFF

d_gene: NA
j_gene: TRBJ2-5
v_gene: TRBV5-1
abundance: NA
CDR3nt: TGCGCCAGCAGCTCCCGGGGCCAAGAGACCCAGTACTTC
CDR3aa: CASSSRGQETQYF

d_gene: NA
j_gene: TRBJ2-5
v_gene: TRBV14
abundance: NA
CDR3nt: TGTGCCAGCAGCCAAGTGGCAGGGACCCAGTACTTC
CDR3aa: CASSQVAGTQYF

d_gene: NA
j_gene: TRBJ1-2
v_gene: TRBV7-6
abundance: NA
CDR3nt: TGTGCCAGCAGCTTGTTGGGGACGTTATACGGCTACACCTTC
CDR3aa: CASSLLGTLYGYTF

d_gene: NA
j_gene: TRBJ2-6
v_gene: TRBV5-1
abundance: NA
CDR3nt: TGCGCCAGCAGCTTGGGGTCCAGCCGCTCTGGGGCCAACGTCCTGACTTTC
CDR3aa: CASSLGSSRSGANVLTF

d_gene: NA
j_gene: TRBJ1-1
v_gene: TRBV27
abundance: NA
CDR3nt: TGTGCCAGCAGTTTTGGAGGAGCCCCCACTGAAGCTTTCTTT
CDR3aa: CASSFGGAPTEAFF

d_gene: NA
j_gene: TRBJ2-2
v_gene: TRBV5-4
abundance: many
CDR3nt: TGTGCCAGCAGCTTGGGACCCGGGGAGCTGTTTTTT
CDR3aa: CASSLGPGELFF

d_gene: NA
j_gene: TRBJ2-3
v_gene: TRBV6-5
abundance: NA
CDR3nt: TGTGCCAGCAGTTACGGCACCTCCTACACAGATACGCAGTATTTT
CDR3aa: CASSYGTSYTDTQYF

d_gene: NA
j_gene: TRBJ2-7
v_gene: TRBV7-2
abundance: NA
CDR3nt: TGTGCCAGCAGCCTTCGGGAAAAGGGCGAGCAGTACTTC
CDR3aa: CASSLREKGEQYF

d_gene: TRBD2
j_gene: TRBJ2-2
v_gene: TRBV6-4
abundance: NA
CDR3nt: TGTGCCAGCAGTGGACTAGCGGACACCGGGGAGCTGTTTTTT
CDR3aa: CASSGLADTGELFF

d_gene: NA
j_gene: TRBJ2-1
v_gene: TRBV7-3
abundance: NA
CDR3nt: TGTGCCAGCAGCTTAACAGGGGTGGGGCGCAATGAGCAGTTCTTC
CDR3aa: CASSLTGVGRNEQFF

d_gene: NA
j_gene: TRBJ2-3
v_gene: TRBV4-1
abundance: NA
CDR3nt: TGCGCCAGCAGCCAAGATCCAGTGTCAGATACGCAGTATTTT
CDR3aa: CASSQDPVSDTQYF

d_gene: TRBD1
j_gene: TRBJ2-7
v_gene: TRBV2
abundance: NA
CDR3nt: TGTGCCAGCAGAGGACAGGGTATAGGCTACGAGCAGTACTTC
CDR3aa: CASRGQGIGYEQYF

d_gene: NA
j_gene: TRBJ2-7
v_gene: TRBV30
abundance: NA
CDR3nt: TGTGCCTGGAGCTTGACGGGGGTGGGAGAGCAGTACTTC
CDR3aa: CAWSLTGVGEQYF

d_gene: NA
j_gene: TRBJ2-5
v_gene: TRBV14
abundance: NA
CDR3nt: TGTGCCAGCAGCGCGGAAGAGACCCAGTACTTC
CDR3aa: CASSAEETQYF

d_gene: NA
j_gene: TRBJ2-7
v_gene: TRBV7-2
abundance: NA
CDR3nt: TGTGCCAGCAGCTCACACCCCTACGAGCAGTACTTC
CDR3aa: CASSSHPYEQYF

d_gene: NA
j_gene: TRBJ1-4
v_gene: TRBV27
abundance: NA
CDR3nt: TGTGCCAGCAGTTTACAGTCCTCGGGGCAAAAACTGTTTTTT
CDR3aa: CASSLQSSGQKLFF

d_gene: NA
j_gene: TRBJ1-3
v_gene: TRBV5-4
abundance: NA
CDR3nt: TGTGCCAGCAGCTTGTGGGGACCGGTCTCTGGAAACACCATATATTTT
CDR3aa: CASSLWGPVSGNTIYF

d_gene: TRBD2
j_gene: TRBJ2-1
v_gene: TRBV27
abundance: once
CDR3nt: TGTGCCAGCAGTTTAACTAGCGGACAATACAATGAGCAGTTCTTC
CDR3aa: CASSLTSGQYNEQFF

d_gene: TRBD1
j_gene: TRBJ1-5
v_gene: TRBV19
abundance: NA
CDR3nt: TGTGCCAGTAGTGCCATCCAGGGGGCCTGGCAGCCCCAGCATTTT
CDR3aa: CASSAIQGAWQPQHF